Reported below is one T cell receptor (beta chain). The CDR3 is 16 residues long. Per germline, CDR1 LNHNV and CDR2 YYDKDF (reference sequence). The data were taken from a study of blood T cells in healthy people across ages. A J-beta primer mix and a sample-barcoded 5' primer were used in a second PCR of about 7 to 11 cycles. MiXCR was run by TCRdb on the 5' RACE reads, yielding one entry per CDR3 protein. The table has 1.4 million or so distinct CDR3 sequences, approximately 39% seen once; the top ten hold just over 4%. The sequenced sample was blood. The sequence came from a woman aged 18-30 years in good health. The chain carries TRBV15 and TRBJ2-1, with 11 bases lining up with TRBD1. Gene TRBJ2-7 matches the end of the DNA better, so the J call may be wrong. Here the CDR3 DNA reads TGTGCCACCAGCAGAAGGACAGGGGGCTCCTACAATGAGCAGTACTTC. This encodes CATSRRTGGSYNEQYF.